The 4 T cell receptor beta chains below were found in one sample sequenced in a study of T cell responses to AZD1222 COVID-19 vaccine (dated by TCRdb to the early 2020s). The sample's time point label, decoded: baseline before first vaccination. Library preparation employed the immunoSEQ multiplex PCR assay. TCRdb provides this immuneACCESS table in a form limited to in-frame rearrangements. Some clones are lacking; in checked studies, under half of them reflect an unresolved V gene, and why the rest are absent is not known. This sample is represented by some 110,000 clones; 75% to 90% of them were singletons. About 4.8% of the sample rests with the top ten. Sequencing used peripheral blood, obtained on day 0 of AZD1222 vaccination. The receptors stem from an adult in good health.

The V and J genes are TRBV6-4 and TRBJ1-1; 7 nucleotides align to TRBD1. The CDR3 has 15 residues. V lost 6 bases to trimming and J lost 2 bases; unmatched junction nucleotides: 9. Germline V gene lookup returns CDR1 MRHNA and CDR2 SNTAGT. The CDR3 DNA sequence: TGTGCCAGCAGGCCCCAGTTAGGGGGCAACACTGAAGCTTTCTTT. Residues: CASRPQLGGNTEAFF.

The CDR3 is CATSRERQLKQYF. CDR3 nucleotide sequence: TGTGCCACCAGCAGAGAAAGGCAGTTAAAGCAGTACTTC. The chain couples TRBV15 to TRBJ2-7; D is uncertain. The germline V gene encodes CDR1 LNHNV and CDR2 YYDKDF (reference sequence). V shed 0 bases and J shed 8 bases, with 11 bases lying between them. This CDR3 has 13 residues.

The chain joins TRBV19 to TRBJ2-7; 8 nucleotides agree with TRBD2. The CDR3 consists of 15 residues. The V gene's germline CDR1 is LNHDA and CDR2 SQIVND (reference sequence). Germline trimming cut 6 bases from V and 0 bases from J; bases unmatched to any gene: 7. The CDR3 DNA reads TGTGCCAGTAGGCTCGGAAGCGGGAGCTCCTACGAGCAGTACTTC. It encodes CASRLGSGSSYEQYF.

The V call is TRBV9, the J call TRBJ1-2, with 7 bases matching TRBD1. Per the germline V gene, CDR1 is SGDLS and CDR2 is YYNGEE. V was clipped by 5 bases and J by 1 base; unmatched bases: 8. The CDR3 runs 15 residues. The CDR3 coding sequence is TGTGCCAGCAGTCGAGGGACAGATAGTAACTATGGCTACACCTTC. As protein: CASSRGTDSNYGYTF.